Presented here are 8 T cell receptor beta chains from one specimen sequenced in a study of spatial heterogeneity in lung cancer. TCRdb itself ran the 5' RACE reads through MiXCR, one entry per CDR3 protein. The data hold 10,000 to 15,000 distinct CDR3 sequences, with 6.2% observed a single time. Time point defined: sample taken at primary tumor resection. Unsorted whole RNA of tumor, nontumor lung or frozen PBMC was sequenced. The sequences come from normal lung tissue next to the tumor, collected at surgery. The receptors shown here come from a male donor with early-stage non-small cell lung cancer.

Details on this clonotype: This beta chain is a stray sequence in a library constructed for alpha chains; its clone size is not meaningful. The chain employs TRBV9 and TRBJ2-7, with no clear D. Trimming removed 4 bases at V and 5 bases at J, with 13 bases between. Germline V gene sequence: CDR1 SGDLS, CDR2 YYNGEE. The CDR3 is 13 amino acids. The CDR3 spells CASSPLTRDEQYF. The CDR3 region has the DNA TGTGCCAGCAGCCCCCTTACTCGGGACGAGCAGTACTTC.

This clonotype has ten or more counts. This beta chain came through as a stray read in a library set up for alpha chains, and its size says little. The rearrangement links TRBV20-1 to TRBJ2-2; possible D gene TRBD2, 6 bases. Trimming pared 6 bases from V and 2 bases from J, leaving 13 bases between. The CDR3 totals 14 residues. Germline loops: CDR1 DFQATT, CDR2 SNEGSKA (reference sequence). The DNA for the CDR3 is TGCAGTGCCCCCGGGACTCATAACACCGGGGAGCTGTTTTTT. Its translation: CSAPGTHNTGELFF.

This clonotype was counted at least ten times. Within a library made for alpha chains, this beta chain is off target, and its count is uninformative. This rearrangement joins TRBV4-3 to TRBJ2-2, with 11 positions matching TRBD2. J gave up 5 bases and V 4 bases, and 6 bases lay outside the gene matches. Per germline, CDR1 LGHNA and CDR2 YSLEER. The CDR3 covers 16 residues. CDR3 region: CASSRAVAGGTGELFF. CDR3 DNA: TGCGCCAGCAGCCGAGCCGTAGCGGGAGGGACCGGGGAGCTGTTTTTT.

Of note for this clonotype: Since it is a stray read in a library aimed at alpha chains, this beta chain has a size that is not meaningful. This chain links TRBV6-5 with TRBJ2-7, with TRBD1 matching over 8 bases. The CDR3 sequence is 15 residues long. Germline CDR1 is MNHEY and CDR2 is SVGAGI. J lost 0 bases, V lost 5 bases, and 6 bases had no gene match. The CDR3, as DNA: TGTGCCAGCAGTGGCGGACAGGGTAGCTCCTACGAGCAGTACTTC. Amino acids: CASSGGQGSSYEQYF.

Ten or more counts support this clonotype. With the library built for alpha chains, this beta chain is off target and its frequency is not meaningful. The genes are TRBV3-1 and TRBJ2-3; possibly TRBD2 for D (5 bases). This CDR3 has 15 residues. Trimming left V 0 bases short and J 1 base short, with 8 bases between. The germline gives CDR1 LGHDT, CDR2 YNNKEL (reference sequence). The CDR3 protein is CASSQDPRGTDTQYF. For the CDR3, the DNA is TGTGCCAGCAGCCAAGATCCGCGGGGCACAGATACGCAGTATTTT.

There are many counts of this clonotype. This beta chain is an unintended read in a library built for alpha chains; its size means little. The chain recombines TRBV28 with TRBJ1-2; 12 nucleotides align to TRBD1. Germline V gives CDR1 MDHEN, CDR2 SYDVKM. The trim removed 5 bases at V and 4 bases at J, leaving 5 bases unmatched. The CDR3 extends over 15 amino acids. The CDR3 protein is CASSAGTGGGYGYTF. The CDR3 DNA reads TGTGCCAGCAGTGCCGGGACAGGGGGCGGCTATGGCTACACCTTC.

By frequency in the sample, this clonotype is medium-sized (0.01 to 0.1%). Little can be read into the size of this beta chain, an off-target read in a library designed for alpha chains. The chain couples TRBV7-9 to TRBJ1-6; D is uncertain. Trimming took 6 bases from V and 14 from J, leaving 11 bases between them. CDR3 length equals 11 residues. Germline V lookup: CDR1 SEHNR, CDR2 FQNEAQ (reference sequence). The CDR3 region has the DNA TGTGCCAGCAGTCACAATGAAGCCCTCCACTTT. Translated: CASSHNEALHF.

A note on this clonotype: The junction and the germline gene differ at one end; a read error may be behind it. Being off target in a library aimed at alpha chains, this beta chain has a size of little meaning. The chain combines TRBV4-1 with TRBJ2-1; 7 bases are shared with TRBD1. The CDR3 has 15 amino acids. CDR1 and CDR2 from the germline V gene are MGHRA and YSYEKL. CDR3 amino acids: CASSQGGTEYNKQFF. In DNA, the CDR3 is TGCGCCAGCAGCCAAGGAGGGACAGAATACAATAAGCAGTTCTTC.